A single sample is the source of the 5 T cell receptor beta chains below, sequenced in a study of blood T cell repertoires in COVID-19. The data were produced by immunoSEQ multiplex PCR, yet TCRdb's version contains in-frame clones alone and is incomplete. The table records around 110,000 clones, approximately 84% of them present only once. The sample taken for sequencing was peripheral blood. These TCRs come from a man between 35 and 55 years old with acute or convalescent COVID-19.

The rearrangement uses TRBV11-2 and TRBJ1-2; 8 nucleotides agree with TRBD1. This CDR3 spans 13 amino acids. The germline gives CDR1 SGHAT, CDR2 FQNNGV. Losses at the gene ends were 3 bases for V and 4 bases for J; bases not matched to a gene: 1. The CDR3 nucleotides read TGTGCCAGCAGCTTGGACAGGGCCTATGGCTACACCTTC. Translated: CASSLDRAYGYTF.

The chain carries TRBV7-3 and TRBJ2-5; possible D gene TRBD2, 6 bases. V was cut by 5 bases and J by 3 bases, with 10 bases left in between. This CDR3 has 13 amino acids. CDR1 is SGHTA, CDR2 FQGTGA, per germline. CDR3 DNA sequence: TGTGCCAGCAGCCGCGGGGCGAAAGAGACCCAGTACTTC. It specifies CASSRGAKETQYF.

The V and J genes are TRBV4-2 and TRBJ2-7, with TRBD2 as a possible D gene (5 bases). Trimming left V 4 bases short and J 0 bases short, with 16 bases between. The CDR3 sequence is 16 residues long. Per germline, CDR1 LGHNA and CDR2 YNFKEQ. The CDR3 is CASSPPYGVGSYEQYF. CDR3 nucleotides: TGTGCCAGCAGCCCCCCTTACGGGGTAGGCTCCTACGAGCAGTACTTC.

This clone is a singleton in its sample. The V call is TRBV5-1, the J call TRBJ1-3; 7 nucleotides align to TRBD1. The V gene's germline CDR1 is SGHRS and CDR2 YFSETQ. CDR3 length equals 16 residues. The ends lost 2 bases at V and 0 bases at J; junction bases unmatched: 5. The CDR3: CASSFGTADSGNTIYF. CDR3 DNA sequence: TGCGCCAGCAGCTTCGGGACAGCAGACTCTGGAAACACCATATATTTT. Combining the CDR3 with reference TRBV5-1 and TRBJ1-3 gives the whole variable domain KAGVTQTPRYLIKTRGQQVTLSCSPISGHRSVSWYQQTPGQGLQFLFEYFSETQRNKGNFPGRFSGRQFSNSRSEMNVSTLELGDSALYLCASSFGTADSGNTIYFGEGSWLTVV.

This chain uses TRBV27 with TRBJ1-2; 10 positions match TRBD1. Germline V gene sequence: CDR1 MNHEY, CDR2 SMNVEV (reference sequence). CDR3 length: 18 residues. Losses at the gene ends were 4 bases for V and 0 bases for J; bases not matched to a gene: 11. CDR3 region: CASSSLTLGQGTNYGYTF. The DNA of the CDR3 is TGTGCCAGCAGTTCCTTAACCCTGGGACAGGGGACTAACTATGGCTACACCTTC.